This T cell receptor beta chain was retrieved from a study of blood T cell repertoires in COVID-19. Study-wide context: Collection of acute and convalescent COVID-19 samples took place in the United States, Italy and Spain. The analysed material was cDNA or gDNA that came from T cells, B-cell-depleted T cells, or PBMCs.

V dropped 5 bases and J dropped 6 bases, with 11 bases sitting between them. The CDR3 sequence is 12 residues long. From germline, CDR1 is LGHDT and CDR2 YNNKEL (reference sequence). Original data processing: Reference gene primer amplification gave estimated nucleated cell counts. TCRdb's copy holds only in-frame clones and misses some; the assay was immunoSEQ multiplex PCR. D and trimming were read from the DNA, whereas the V and J calls and clone size are those reported in that table. The sample contains 150,000 to 200,000 clones, around 89% of which appear only once. The receptor was derived from a man aged 35 to 55 with active or convalescent COVID-19. The chain joins TRBV3-1 (or the pseudogene TRBV3-2) to TRBJ2-7, with TRBD1 as a possible D gene (5 bases). Input material: peripheral blood. The chain's CDR3 is CASSTDSIEQYF. In DNA, the CDR3 is TGTGCCAGCAGCACCGACAGCATCGAGCAGTACTTC.